This T cell receptor (beta chain) was found in a study of blood T cell repertoires in COVID-19. At the level of the study: The study drew acute and convalescent COVID-19 samples from the United States, Italy and Spain. T cells, B-cell-depleted T cells, or PBMCs provided the cDNA or gDNA that served as material.

Germline assignment: CDR1 MDHEN and CDR2 SYDVKM. The V and J ends lost 4 bases and 2 bases, in that order; junction bases with no gene match: 9. CDR3 length: 16 amino acids. Authors' data handling: How many nucleated cells were present was estimated from reference gene primer amplification. The repertoire was sequenced with immunoSEQ multiplex PCR; TCRdb's copy has only in-frame clones and lacks some. V, J and clone size derive from that table, while D and trimming were established from the DNA sequence. The repertoire consists of 150,000 to 200,000 clones, with about nine tenths occurring once and the leading ten covering roughly 3.3%.

The specimen was peripheral blood. The J gene is TRBJ2-7, the V gene TRBV28; 9 bases match TRBD1. The sequence was obtained from a man in his 70s with acute or convalescent COVID-19. The CDR3 reads CASSSPPGTGTYEQYF. CDR3 bases: TGTGCCAGCAGTTCGCCACCCGGGACAGGGACCTACGAGCAGTACTTC. The complete variable domain, with remaining parts taken from reference TRBV28 and TRBJ2-7, reads DVKVTQSSRYLVKRTGEKVFLECVQDMDHENMFWYRQDPGLGLRLIYFSYDVKMKEKGDIPEGYSVSREKKERFSLILESASTNQTSMYLCASSSPPGTGTYEQYFGPGTRLTVT.